This T cell receptor beta chain was identified during a study of blood T cell repertoires in COVID-19. Sequenced by immunoSEQ multiplex PCR; TCRdb stores in-frame clones only, minus some. The sample carries 200,000 or so clones, 83% recorded once. V was cut by 4 bases and J by 3 bases, with 15 bases left in between. The CDR3 is 15 amino acids. Germline CDR1 reads LNHDA; CDR2 reads SQIVND (reference sequence). This study enrolled people aged about 18 to 90 from 20 to 25 US geographic areas. Sequencing was carried out using PBMCs or T cells enriched from blood (not recorded which). This receptor was identified in a woman aged 50 to 60 who had been exposed to COVID-19. The chain has TRBV19 and TRBJ1-2, with D perhaps TRBD1 (6 bases). The CDR3 DNA follows: TGTGCCAGTAGTACCCCCCTACAGGGTGACTATGGCTACACCTTC. Its translation is CASSTPLQGDYGYTF.